This is a list of T cell receptor beta chains from one sample in a study of T cells after yellow fever vaccination. TCRdb reprocessed the 5' RACE reads via MiXCR and lists one record per CDR3 protein. The table includes about 360,000 distinct CDR3 sequences, approximately 6% detected once. Sequences were derived from PBMCs, sampled 5 days after the yellow fever booster vaccination. The receptors come from a man in his thirties or forties who received the YFV17D yellow fever vaccine. CDR3s include the opening cysteine and the closing phenylalanine or tryptophan. The order of the fields is clone size, D gene, J gene, V gene, CDR3 protein, CDR3 DNA. A D gene is named only where the DNA matches it firmly. Size tells how often a clone was seen (once, few, many) or the class of an expanded clone, and some rows leave it out.

>many|.|TRBJ2-4|TRBV20-1
CSARARDGDIQYF
TGCAGTGCTAGAGCCAGAGACGGAGACATTCAGTACTTC
>.|.|TRBJ1-4|TRBV5-1
CASSLGSTATNEKLFF
TGCGCCAGCAGCTTGGGCTCTACTGCAACTAATGAAAAACTGTTTTTT
>.|TRBD1|TRBJ2-5|TRBV30
CAWSIRDRGLTQYF
TGTGCCTGGAGTATCCGGGACAGGGGGCTGACCCAGTACTTC
>many|.|TRBJ2-3|TRBV5-1
CASSLGRPTDTQYF
TGCGCCAGCAGCTTGGGGCGCCCCACAGATACGCAGTATTTT
>.|.|TRBJ2-5|TRBV12-3/TRBV12-4
CASRELARETQYF
TGTGCCAGCAGAGAATTAGCGAGGGAGACCCAGTACTTC
>few|.|TRBJ2-4|TRBV18
CASSPRIGLQTDIQYF
TGTGCCAGCTCACCCCGTATTGGGCTCCAAACGGACATTCAGTACTTC
>.|.|TRBJ2-7|TRBV20-1
CSASGYTQHYEQYF
TGCAGTGCTAGCGGGTACACTCAACACTACGAGCAGTACTTC
>.|TRBD1|TRBJ2-5|TRBV12-3/TRBV12-4
CASSQGTGGRETQYF
TGTGCCAGCAGTCAAGGGACAGGGGGAAGAGAGACCCAGTACTTC
>.|.|TRBJ2-1|TRBV7-2
CASSFPGYNEQFF
TGTGCCAGCAGCTTCCCAGGTTACAATGAGCAGTTCTTC
>.|.|TRBJ1-1|TRBV5-1
CASSLVGSNTEAFF
TGCGCCAGCAGCTTGGTGGGCAGTAACACTGAAGCTTTCTTT
>.|.|TRBJ2-7|TRBV7-2
CASSLATGTYEQYF
TGTGCCAGCAGCTTAGCGACAGGCACCTACGAGCAGTACTTC
>few|TRBD1|TRBJ2-7|TRBV6-1
CASRADRGRVGEQYF
TGTGCCAGCAGAGCAGACAGGGGTCGAGTCGGCGAGCAGTACTTC
>many|.|TRBJ2-7|TRBV7-2
CASSLALTATYEQYF
TGTGCCAGCAGCTTAGCGCTTACAGCGACCTACGAGCAGTACTTC
>few|.|TRBJ2-3|TRBV7-9
CASSPDQVRDTQYF
TGTGCCAGCAGCCCCGATCAGGTGCGGGATACGCAGTATTTT
>.|TRBD2|TRBJ2-1|TRBV29-1
CSVGLAQTSYNEQFF
TGCAGCGTAGGACTAGCGCAAACCTCCTACAATGAGCAGTTCTTC
>many|TRBD2|TRBJ2-1|TRBV7-2
CASSLASISGRSYNEQFF
TGTGCCAGCAGCTTAGCGTCAATTAGCGGGAGAAGCTACAATGAGCAGTTCTTC
>many|TRBD2|TRBJ2-7|TRBV4-1
CASSQEIGLAAYEQYF
TGCGCCAGCAGCCAAGAGATTGGACTAGCGGCCTACGAGCAGTACTTC
>few|.|TRBJ2-3|TRBV20-1
CSVLARTTDTQYF
TGCAGTGTACTAGCTAGAACCACAGATACGCAGTATTTT
>many|TRBD1|TRBJ1-2|TRBV7-2
CASSLTAGQNYGYTF
TGTGCCAGCAGCTTAACGGCGGGACAGAACTATGGCTACACCTTC
>.|.|TRBJ2-1|TRBV6-2/TRBV6-3
CASGYVVGVSSYNEQFF
TGTGCCAGCGGTTACGTTGTCGGGGTTAGCTCCTACAATGAGCAGTTCTTC
>few|.|TRBJ2-7|TRBV5-6
CASSGMVGLYEQYF
TGTGCCAGCAGCGGCATGGTAGGGTTGTACGAGCAGTACTTC
>.|.|TRBJ1-3|TRBV20-1
CSARDRQGSSGNTIYF
TGCAGTGCTAGAGATCGGCAGGGAAGCTCTGGAAACACCATATATTTT
>many|.|TRBJ2-2|TRBV5-1
CASSLPGSTGELFF
TGCGCCAGCAGCTTACCGGGAAGCACCGGGGAGCTGTTTTTT
>.|TRBD2|TRBJ2-1|TRBV6-2/TRBV6-3
CASSYPGGAGVYNEQFF
TGTGCCAGCAGTTACCCTGGGGGAGCGGGGGTTTACAATGAGCAGTTCTTC
>many|TRBD2|TRBJ2-3|TRBV7-2
CASSFLAGATDTQYF
TGTGCCAGCAGTTTTCTAGCGGGGGCCACAGATACGCAGTATTTT
>.|TRBD2|TRBJ2-1|TRBV6-1
CASSERTSAGYNEQFF
TGTGCCAGCAGTGAAAGGACTAGCGCAGGCTACAATGAGCAGTTCTTC
>many|.|TRBJ2-3|TRBV7-2
CASSPPRGPSTDTQYF
TGTGCCAGCAGCCCCCCCCGCGGACCCAGCACAGATACGCAGTATTTT
>.|TRBD2|TRBJ2-3|TRBV7-9
CASSYVSGTTDTQYF
TGTGCCAGCAGCTATGTCAGCGGGACCACAGATACGCAGTATTTT
>few|.|TRBJ2-6|TRBV19
CASSIPASGANVLTF
TGTGCCAGTAGTATTCCCGCCTCTGGGGCCAACGTCCTGACTTTC
>.|.|TRBJ2-6|TRBV7-2
CASSLRTTSSGANVLTF
TGTGCCAGCAGCTTACGGACCACGAGTAGTGGGGCCAACGTCCTGACTTTC
>.|TRBD1|TRBJ2-3|TRBV10-3
CAISDGGQDTDTQYF
TGTGCCATCAGTGATGGGGGACAGGACACAGATACGCAGTATTTT
>few|.|TRBJ2-2|TRBV20-1
CSARDGVAASRTGELFF
TGCAGTGCTAGAGATGGAGTAGCGGCCAGTAGGACCGGGGAGCTGTTTTTT
>many|.|TRBJ2-7|TRBV20-1
CSARAADYEQYF
TGCAGTGCTCGGGCAGCCGACTACGAGCAGTACTTC
>few|.|TRBJ2-1|TRBV9
CASSVGVNEQFF
TGTGCCAGCAGCGTAGGTGTAAATGAGCAGTTCTTC
>.|TRBD2|TRBJ2-1|TRBV12-3/TRBV12-4
CASSSLAGGVYEQFF
TGTGCCAGCAGTTCACTAGCGGGAGGGGTATATGAGCAGTTCTTC
>.|.|TRBJ2-2|TRBV27
CASSHQSPGELFF
TGTGCCAGCAGTCACCAAAGCCCCGGGGAGCTGTTTTTT
>.|.|TRBJ2-2|TRBV12-3/TRBV12-4
CASSFVSGELFF
TGTGCCAGCAGTTTTGTTTCCGGGGAGCTGTTTTTT
>.|TRBD1|TRBJ1-1|TRBV7-2
CASSSRTGITGTEAFF
TGTGCCAGCAGCTCCCGGACAGGGATTACAGGCACTGAAGCTTTCTTT
>few|.|TRBJ2-3|TRBV2
CASSDRRSTDTQYF
TGTGCCAGCAGTGACCGCAGAAGCACAGATACGCAGTATTTT
>.|.|TRBJ2-6|TRBV20-1
CSANDASGANVLTF
TGCAGTGCTAACGACGCTTCTGGGGCCAACGTCCTGACTTTC
>many|.|TRBJ1-1|TRBV28
CASRLNTEAFF
TGTGCCAGCAGGTTGAACACTGAAGCTTTCTTT